These 18 T cell receptor beta chains originate from one sample sequenced in a study of T cell changes during pregnancy in multiple sclerosis (dated by TCRdb to about 2019). Library prep was done by the immunoSEQ multiplex PCR assay. TCRdb stores this immuneACCESS table with in-frame sequences only. Part of the clones is absent; in the studies checked, under half of the shortfall reflects unresolved V genes, and no reason is known for the rest. This sample comprises 15,000 or so clones, 65% to 90% of them detected only once. Around 19% of the sample is taken by the ten largest. Here the sequenced sample was CD8+ T cells from peripheral blood mononuclear cells, taken in the first trimester of pregnancy. The receptors were sampled from a female donor with multiple sclerosis, enrolled in a pregnancy study.

The chain links TRBV6-5 to TRBJ1-1; D is ambiguous. Germline values: CDR1 MNHEY, CDR2 SVGAGI. Trimming stripped 6 bases from V and 1 base from J, with 9 bases between. The CDR3 runs 13 residues. CDR3 DNA sequence: TGTGCCAGCAGCCTGAACAAGAACACTGAAGCTTTCTTT. It yields the protein CASSLNKNTEAFF.

This chain joins TRBV18 and TRBJ1-3; tentative D call: TRBD1 (5 bases). The ends were cut back, 2 bases at V and 4 bases at J, with 15 bases in the middle. CDR1 and CDR2 (germline): KGHSH, LQKENI. This CDR3 region has 16 residues. CDR3 bases: TGTGCCAGCTCACCAAAGGGGCGAAATAAGGGAAACACCATATATTTT. It codes for CASSPKGRNKGNTIYF. Filled out from reference TRBV18 and TRBJ1-3, the complete variable domain reads NAGVMQNPRHLVRRRGQEARLRCSPMKGHSHVYWYRQLPEEGLKFMVYLQKENIIDESGMPKERFSAEFPKEGPSILRIQQVVRGDSAAYFCASSPKGRNKGNTIYFGEGSWLTVV.

The V and J genes are TRBV6-5 and TRBJ1-6; 7 positions match TRBD1. The junction had 5 bases not matched to a gene; V was cut back by 2 bases and J by 7 bases. From germline, CDR1 is MNHEY and CDR2 SVGAGI. CDR3 length equals 15 residues. CDR3 in DNA: TGTGCCAGCAGTTACACCCCGACAGGGAATTCACCCCTCCACTTT. This encodes CASSYTPTGNSPLHF.

This chain links TRBV27 with TRBJ2-1; 11 bases fit TRBD2. This CDR3 region has 16 residues. Looked up from germline, CDR1 is MNHEY and CDR2 is SMNVEV (reference sequence). The trim removed 7 bases at V and 8 bases at J, leaving 13 bases unmatched. CDR3 residues: CASKAFSGRALDEQFF. The CDR3 DNA sequence: TGTGCCAGCAAGGCCTTTAGCGGGAGGGCCCTCGATGAGCAGTTCTTC.

This chain uses TRBV2 with TRBJ1-1; possibly TRBD1 for D (6 bases). Germline V gene lookup returns CDR1 SNHLY and CDR2 FYNNEI. The CDR3 has 18 amino acids. V lost 2 bases and J 6 bases, leaving 25 bases between the germline ends. The CDR3 DNA is TGTGCCAGCAGTGAATCTTACCGGGCGGGGGCCCGGGGCGCTGAAGCTTTCTTT. Translation gives CASSESYRAGARGAEAFF.

The V and J genes are TRBV30 and TRBJ1-6; 9 nucleotides match TRBD1. With 5 bases clipped from V and 5 bases from J, the junction kept 1 base outside the gene matches. CDR1 GTSNPN and CDR2 SVGIG come from the germline V gene (reference sequence). The CDR3 length is 13 residues. Here the CDR3 reads CAWGTGNNSPLHF. CDR3 sequence (DNA): TGTGCCTGGGGGACAGGGAATAATTCACCCCTCCACTTT.

The chain has TRBV5-6 and TRBJ1-1; possibly TRBD1 for D (5 bases). The V and J ends lost 2 bases and 4 bases respectively, with 9 bases between them. The CDR3 has 13 residues. The germline gives CDR1 SGHDT, CDR2 YYEEEE. The DNA for the CDR3 is TGTGCCAGCAGCTTCGGGGGGGGCACTGAAGCTTTCTTT. It yields the protein CASSFGGGTEAFF.

The chain couples TRBV9 to TRBJ2-6; 8 bases fit TRBD1. CDR3 length: 16 amino acids. Germline-derived CDR1 and CDR2 are SGDLS and YYNGEE. V trimming: 7 bases; J trimming: 0 bases; junction bases outside the gene matches: 6. DNA of the CDR3: TGTGCCAGCCGGGGCAGGGGGCACTCTGGGGCCAACGTCCTGACTTTC. This encodes CASRGRGHSGANVLTF. The full variable domain, completed using reference TRBV9 and TRBJ2-6, is DSGVTQTPKHLITATGQRVTLRCSPRSGDLSVYWYQQSLDQGLQFLIQYYNGEERAKGNILERFSAQQFPDLHSELNLSSLELGDSALYFCASRGRGHSGANVLTFGAGSRLTVL.

The chain links TRBV4-2 to TRBJ1-6, with 9 bases aligning to TRBD1. CDR1 is LGHNA and CDR2 is YNFKEQ in the germline V gene. Trimming cost V 8 bases and J 9 bases; bases outside gene matches: 5. The length of the CDR3 is 13 residues. The CDR3 region has the DNA TGTGCCAGCTCACCGGACAGGGGTTCACCCCTCCACTTT. Protein sequence: CASSPDRGSPLHF.

Concerning this clone itself: The junction does not match germline at one end; this may be a read error. The chain joins TRBV9 to TRBJ2-1; weak D call: TRBD1 (5 bases). Germline-derived CDR1 and CDR2 are SGDLS and YYNGEE. The CDR3 runs to 14 residues. The CDR3 region has the DNA TGTGCCAGCAGCGTAGAATCGATCGGGCAGGGTATGATCTTC. It translates to CASSVESIGQGMIF.

The V call is TRBV6-5, the J call TRBJ1-5; 9 bases align to TRBD1. This CDR3 is built from 13 residues. The germline gives CDR1 MNHEY, CDR2 SVGAGI. The J segment lost 8 bases and the V segment lost 2 bases, leaving 1 base of the junction unmatched. For the CDR3, the DNA is TGTGCCAGCAGTTACGGGACAGGGAAGCCCCAGCATTTT. This gives the protein CASSYGTGKPQHF.

The genes are TRBV25-1 and TRBJ2-4, with TRBD1 matching 7 bases. Looked up from germline, CDR1 is MGHDK and CDR2 is SYGVNS. With 9 bases clipped from V and 4 bases from J, the junction kept 9 bases outside the gene matches. The CDR3 sequence is 14 residues long. CDR3 bases: TGTGCCAGACTCCGCCGGGACAGAAAAAACATTCAGTACTTC. This codes for CARLRRDRKNIQYF. The whole variable domain, remainder taken from reference TRBV25-1 and TRBJ2-4, is EADIYQTPRYLVIGTGKKITLECSQTMGHDKMYWYQQDPGMELHLIHYSYGVNSTEKGDLSSESTVSRIRTEHFPLTLESARPSHTSQYLCARLRRDRKNIQYFGAGTRLSVL.

The J gene is TRBJ2-1, the V gene TRBV7-6; 8 positions agree with TRBD2. After removal of 2 bases from V and 7 bases from J, the junction contained 7 bases not matched to a gene. The CDR3 contains 15 residues. Looked up from germline, CDR1 is SGHVS and CDR2 is FNYEAQ. The CDR3 loop reads CASSLLSGRLNEQFF. CDR3 DNA sequence: TGTGCCAGCAGCTTATTAAGCGGGAGACTGAATGAGCAGTTCTTC.

CDR3: CAISDSGKGSNQPQHF. The CDR3 DNA follows: TGTGCCATCAGTGATAGCGGGAAAGGGAGCAATCAGCCCCAGCATTTT. The gene calls are TRBV10-3 and TRBJ1-5; D is unresolved. In germline, CDR1 is ENHRY, CDR2 SYGVKD. The CDR3 loop spans 16 amino acids. V gave up 3 bases and J gave up 1 base, with 13 bases separating them.

This chain links TRBV11-2 with TRBJ2-3; no clear D. This CDR3 is 13 amino acids long. Per the germline V gene, CDR1 is SGHAT and CDR2 is FQNNGV. With 5 bases removed from V and 2 bases from J, the gap between germline ends came to 8 bases. Written as DNA, the CDR3 is TGTGCCAGCAGCCCCCTCCTCACAGATACGCAGTATTTT. Translating it yields CASSPLLTDTQYF. The full variable domain, rest sourced from reference TRBV11-2 and TRBJ2-3, is EAGVAQSPRYKIIEKRQSVAFWCNPISGHATLYWYQQILGQGPKLLIQFQNNGVVDDSQLPKDRFSAERLKGVDSTLKIQPAKLEDSAVYLCASSPLLTDTQYFGPGTRLTVL.

The J gene is TRBJ2-2, the V gene TRBV28, with a weak D call TRBD2 (7 bases). The CDR3 has 12 amino acids. Trimming took 9 bases from V and 6 from J, leaving 11 bases between them. In germline, CDR1 is MDHEN, CDR2 SYDVKM. The CDR3 sequence is CASGGGAGELFF. As DNA, the CDR3 is TGTGCCAGTGGGGGGGGCGCCGGGGAGCTGTTTTTT.

The chain carries TRBV27 and TRBJ2-4; D remains ambiguous. The CDR3 runs to 16 residues. CDR1 MNHEY and CDR2 SMNVEV come from the germline V gene (reference sequence). V was shortened by 2 bases and J by 0 bases, with 11 bases between the two germline ends. CDR3 in DNA: TGTGCCAGCAGTTTAAGTCAGGCCCAAGCCAAAAACATTCAGTACTTC. Translating it yields CASSLSQAQAKNIQYF.

The V gene is TRBV15, the J gene TRBJ1-4, with a possible D match to TRBD1 (5 bases). CDR3 size: 15 residues. Per the germline V gene, CDR1 is LNHNV and CDR2 is YYDKDF (reference sequence). Trimming removed 2 bases at V and 5 bases at J, with 12 bases between. CDR3 DNA sequence: TGTGCCACCAGCAGAACCGGGACTCTCAATGAAAAACTGTTTTTT. Encoded protein: CATSRTGTLNEKLFF.